Below, one TCR beta chain is given with its context. The sample originates from a study of control samples from healthy donors and cancer patients. Germline CDR1 and CDR2: LGHDT and YNNKEL (reference sequence). V lost 4 bases and J 7 bases, leaving 10 bases between the germline ends. This CDR3 is built from 12 residues. Repertoires were generated with immunoSEQ multiplex PCR, while TCRdb's copy carries only in-frame clones and drops some. In the table there are some 30,000 clones, about 90% of which are singletons. The TCR was taken from a female donor with melanoma. Material for sequencing was formalin-fixed, paraffin-embedded tissue. The genes are TRBV3-1 (or the pseudogene TRBV3-2) and TRBJ1-2, with TRBD1 as a possible D gene (5 bases). CDR3 sequence: CASSRRDLGYTF. In nucleotides, the CDR3 is TGTGCCAGCAGCCGCCGGGACCTTGGCTACACCTTC.